This T cell receptor (beta chain) was captured in a study of blood T cell repertoires in COVID-19. The overall study: PBMCs, B-cell-depleted T cells, or T cells provided the cDNA or gDNA that made up the material.

Living in under 30 US areas, the participants were between about 18 and 100 years of age. Participants' own reports of clinical history determined their cohort assignment. Sequencing was performed with immunoSEQ multiplex PCR; in TCRdb, only in-frame clones are kept and a portion is missing. The sample has 350,000 to 450,000 clones, 75% to 90% seen once. Germline lookup yields CDR1 SGHAT and CDR2 FQNNGV. V gave up 6 bases and J gave up 2 bases, with 23 bases separating them. The CDR3 has 17 amino acids. The specimen sequenced was PBMCs or T cells enriched from blood (not recorded which). V and J are TRBV11-2 and TRBJ2-7, with a weak D call TRBD1 (8 bases). The clonotype was recovered from a man in his thirties or forties who had recovered from COVID-19. This CDR3 is CASSSVGRDRKTYEQYF. Here the CDR3 DNA reads TGTGCCAGCAGTTCCGTAGGGAGGGACAGGAAGACCTACGAGCAGTACTTC.